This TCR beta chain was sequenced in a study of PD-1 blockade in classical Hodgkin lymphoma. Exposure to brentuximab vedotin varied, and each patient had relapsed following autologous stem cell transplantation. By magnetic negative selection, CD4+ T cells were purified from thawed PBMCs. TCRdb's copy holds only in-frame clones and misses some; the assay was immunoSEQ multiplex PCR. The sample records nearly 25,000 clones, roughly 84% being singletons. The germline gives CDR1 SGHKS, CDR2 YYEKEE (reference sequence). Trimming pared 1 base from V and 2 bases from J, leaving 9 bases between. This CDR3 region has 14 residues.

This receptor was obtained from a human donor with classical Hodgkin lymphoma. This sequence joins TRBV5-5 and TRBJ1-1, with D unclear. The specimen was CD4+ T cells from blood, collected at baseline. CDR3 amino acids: CASSLSRQNTEAFF. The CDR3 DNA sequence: TGTGCCAGCAGCTTGTCTCGTCAAAACACTGAAGCTTTCTTT.